The clone carrying this TCR beta chain was detected only a few times. The target antigen is unknown. The data stem from a study of T cells in Graves' hyperthyroidism and ophthalmopathy. Amplified TCR beta CDR3 regions derived from RNA transcripts. TCR CDR3 regions were first amplified by RT-PCR with HTBI primers. TCRdb used MiXCR to reprocess the multiplex PCR reads, holding one entry per CDR3 protein. The sample holds approximately 740,000 distinct CDR3 sequences, about 15% seen once. Study-wide points: Most expanded thyroid clonotypes above 0.001 also appeared in blood.

This CDR3 has 17 residues. Germline V gene sequence: CDR1 MNHEY, CDR2 SMNVEV (reference sequence). V gave up 2 bases and J gave up 5 bases, with 22 bases separating them. Specimen: blood. This clonotype was sampled from a woman younger than 35 with Graves' hyperthyroidism. The rearrangement joins TRBV27 to TRBJ2-7; D may be TRBD2 (7 bases). CDR3 amino acids: CASSLGLGGGPRNEQYF. The DNA for the CDR3 is TGTGCCAGCAGTTTAGGGTTAGGGGGAGGGCCCCGGAACGAGCAGTACTTC.